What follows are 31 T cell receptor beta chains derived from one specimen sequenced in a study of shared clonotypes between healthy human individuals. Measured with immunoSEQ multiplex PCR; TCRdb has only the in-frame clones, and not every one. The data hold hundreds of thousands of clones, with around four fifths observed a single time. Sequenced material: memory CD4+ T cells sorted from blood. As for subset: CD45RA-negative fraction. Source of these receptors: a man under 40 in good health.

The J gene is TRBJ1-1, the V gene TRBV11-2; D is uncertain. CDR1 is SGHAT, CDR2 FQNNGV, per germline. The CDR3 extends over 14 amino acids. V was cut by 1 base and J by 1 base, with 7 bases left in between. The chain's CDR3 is CASSLAVKNTEAFF. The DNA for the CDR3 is TGTGCCAGCAGCTTAGCCGTTAAGAACACTGAAGCTTTCTTT. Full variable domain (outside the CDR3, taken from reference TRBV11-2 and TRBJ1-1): EAGVAQSPRYKIIEKRQSVAFWCNPISGHATLYWYQQILGQGPKLLIQFQNNGVVDDSQLPKDRFSAERLKGVDSTLKIQPAKLEDSAVYLCASSLAVKNTEAFFGQGTRLTVV.

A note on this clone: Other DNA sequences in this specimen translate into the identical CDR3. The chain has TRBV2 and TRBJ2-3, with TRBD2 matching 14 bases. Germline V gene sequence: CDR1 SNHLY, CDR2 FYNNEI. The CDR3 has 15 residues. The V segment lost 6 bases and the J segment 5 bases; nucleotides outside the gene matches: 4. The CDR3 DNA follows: TGTGCCAGCAGCGGGACTAGCGGGAGTAGAGATACGCAGTATTTT. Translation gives CASSGTSGSRDTQYF.

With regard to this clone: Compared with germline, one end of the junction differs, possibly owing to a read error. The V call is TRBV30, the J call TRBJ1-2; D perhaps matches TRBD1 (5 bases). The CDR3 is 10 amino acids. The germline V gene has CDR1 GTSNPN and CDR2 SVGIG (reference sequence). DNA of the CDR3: TGTGCCTGGGACCGGGGACGGACCAACTTC. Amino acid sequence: CAWDRGRTNF.

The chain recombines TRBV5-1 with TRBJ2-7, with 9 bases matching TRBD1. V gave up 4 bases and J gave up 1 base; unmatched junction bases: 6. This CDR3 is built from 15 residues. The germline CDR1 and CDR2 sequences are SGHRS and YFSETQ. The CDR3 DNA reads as TGCGCCAGCAGCATAAGACAGGGGGGGTCCTACGAGCAGTACTTC. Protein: CASSIRQGGSYEQYF.

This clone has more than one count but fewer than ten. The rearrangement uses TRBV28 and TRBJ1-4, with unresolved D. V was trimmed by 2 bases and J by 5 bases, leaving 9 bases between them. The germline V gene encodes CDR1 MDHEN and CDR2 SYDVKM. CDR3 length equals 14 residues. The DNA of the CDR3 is TGTGCCAGCAGTTTAAGCGGGATAAATGAAAAACTGTTTTTT. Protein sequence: CASSLSGINEKLFF.

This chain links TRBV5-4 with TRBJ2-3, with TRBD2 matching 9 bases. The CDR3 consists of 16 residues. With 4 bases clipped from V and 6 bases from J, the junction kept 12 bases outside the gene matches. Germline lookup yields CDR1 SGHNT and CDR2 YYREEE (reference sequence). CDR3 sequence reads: CASSPVKASGTDTQYF. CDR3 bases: TGTGCCAGCAGCCCCGTGAAGGCTAGCGGGACCGATACGCAGTATTTT.

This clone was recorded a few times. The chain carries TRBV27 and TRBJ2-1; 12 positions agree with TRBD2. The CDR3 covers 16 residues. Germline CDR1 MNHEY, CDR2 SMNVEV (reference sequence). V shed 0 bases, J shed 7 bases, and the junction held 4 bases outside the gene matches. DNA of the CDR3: TGTGCCAGCAGTTTATCGACTAGCGGGAGAAGAAATGAGCAGTTCTTC. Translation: CASSLSTSGRRNEQFF.

The CDR3 nucleotides read TGCGCCAGCAGCTTGGGCAGGACTAGCGGGAGACACACAGATACGCAGTATTTT. It encodes CASSLGRTSGRHTDTQYF. The chain couples TRBV5-1 to TRBJ2-3; 13 bases map to TRBD2. Trimming cost V 0 bases and J 2 bases; bases outside gene matches: 6. Germline CDR1 SGHRS, CDR2 YFSETQ. The CDR3 consists of 18 residues.

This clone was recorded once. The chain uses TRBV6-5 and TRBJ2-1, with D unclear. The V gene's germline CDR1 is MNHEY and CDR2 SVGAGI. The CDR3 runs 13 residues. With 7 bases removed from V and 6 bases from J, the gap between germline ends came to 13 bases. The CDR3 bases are TGTGCCAGCACCCCTTATATAGGCAATGAGCAGTTCTTC. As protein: CASTPYIGNEQFF.

The CDR3 DNA reads TGTGCCATCAGTGAGACTAGCGGCCCGACTAGCACAGATACGCAGTATTTT. Translation gives CAISETSGPTSTDTQYF. The genes are TRBV10-3 and TRBJ2-3; 8 positions agree with TRBD2. With 2 bases clipped from V and 0 bases from J, the junction kept 7 bases outside the gene matches. The germline gives CDR1 ENHRY, CDR2 SYGVKD. This CDR3 is 17 amino acids long.

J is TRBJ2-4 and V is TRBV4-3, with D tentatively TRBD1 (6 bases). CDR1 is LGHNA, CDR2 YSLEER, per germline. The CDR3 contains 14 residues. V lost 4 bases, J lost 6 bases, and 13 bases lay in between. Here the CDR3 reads CASSRRGQGNIQYF. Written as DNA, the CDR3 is TGCGCCAGCAGCCGCCGGGGACAAGGAAACATTCAGTACTTC.

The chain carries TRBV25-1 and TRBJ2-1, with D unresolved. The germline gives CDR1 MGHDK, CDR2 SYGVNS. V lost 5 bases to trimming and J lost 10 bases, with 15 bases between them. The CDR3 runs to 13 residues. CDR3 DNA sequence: TGTGCCAGCAGTAAACCGGGCCGGCCCGAGCAGTTCTTC. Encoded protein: CASSKPGRPEQFF.

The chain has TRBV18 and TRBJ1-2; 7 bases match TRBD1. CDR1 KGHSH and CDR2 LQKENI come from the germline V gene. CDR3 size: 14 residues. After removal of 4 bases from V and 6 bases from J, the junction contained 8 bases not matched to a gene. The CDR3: CASSLPGQADGYTF. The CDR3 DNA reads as TGTGCCAGCTCACTCCCAGGACAGGCCGATGGCTACACCTTC.

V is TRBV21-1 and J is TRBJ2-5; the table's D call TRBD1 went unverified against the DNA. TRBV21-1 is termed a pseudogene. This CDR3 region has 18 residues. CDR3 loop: CASSKEKGVLDRQETQYF. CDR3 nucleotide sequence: TGTGCCAGCAGCAAAGAAAAGGGAGTTTTGGACAGACAAGAGACCCAGTACTTC.

CDR3 bases: TGTGCCAGCAGCGTTAGCGGATTCACAGATACGCAGTATTTT. Residues: CASSVSGFTDTQYF. V usage is TRBV2 and J usage is TRBJ2-3; D may be TRBD2 (6 bases). The germline CDR1 and CDR2 sequences are SNHLY and FYNNEI. The CDR3 has 14 residues. V was cut by 6 bases and J by 2 bases, with 12 bases left in between.

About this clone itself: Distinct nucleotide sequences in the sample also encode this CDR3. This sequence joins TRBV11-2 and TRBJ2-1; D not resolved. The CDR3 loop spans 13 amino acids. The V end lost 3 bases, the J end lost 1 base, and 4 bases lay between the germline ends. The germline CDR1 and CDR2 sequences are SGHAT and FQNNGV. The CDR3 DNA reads TGTGCCAGCAGCTTGGGATCCTACAATGAGCAGTTCTTC. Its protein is CASSLGSYNEQFF.

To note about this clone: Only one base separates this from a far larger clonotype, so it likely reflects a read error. This CDR3 reads CAIGESGREFGKLFF. Written as DNA, the CDR3 is TGTGCCATCGGTGAGTCGGGCAGGGAATTTGGAAAACTGTTTTTT. The rearrangement joins TRBV10-3 to TRBJ1-4; tentatively, D is TRBD1 (5 bases). The CDR3 is 15 amino acids. CDR1 and CDR2 from the germline V gene are ENHRY and SYGVKD.

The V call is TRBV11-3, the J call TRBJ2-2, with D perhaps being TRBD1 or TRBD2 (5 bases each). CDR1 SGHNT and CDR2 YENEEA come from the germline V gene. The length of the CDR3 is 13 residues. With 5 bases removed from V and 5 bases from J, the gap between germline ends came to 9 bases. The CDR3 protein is CASSRDGTGELFF. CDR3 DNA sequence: TGTGCCAGCAGCAGGGACGGGACCGGGGAGCTGTTTTTT.

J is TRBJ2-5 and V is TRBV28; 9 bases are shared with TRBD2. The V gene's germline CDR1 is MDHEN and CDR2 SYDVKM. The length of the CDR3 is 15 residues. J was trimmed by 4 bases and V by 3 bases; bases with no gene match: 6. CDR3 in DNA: TGTGCCAGCAGTTTGCCAGCGGGAGGTGGAGAGACCCAGTACTTC. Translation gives CASSLPAGGGETQYF.

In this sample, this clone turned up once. The chain's CDR3 is CASSENRGQPQHF. For the CDR3, the DNA is TGTGCCAGCAGTGAAAATAGGGGTCAGCCCCAGCATTTT. The chain links TRBV6-1 to TRBJ1-5; perhaps TRBD1 as D (5 bases). The V gene lost 2 bases and the J gene lost 6 bases, with 8 bases spanning the gap. The germline V gene has CDR1 MNHNS and CDR2 SASEGT. This CDR3 is built from 13 residues.

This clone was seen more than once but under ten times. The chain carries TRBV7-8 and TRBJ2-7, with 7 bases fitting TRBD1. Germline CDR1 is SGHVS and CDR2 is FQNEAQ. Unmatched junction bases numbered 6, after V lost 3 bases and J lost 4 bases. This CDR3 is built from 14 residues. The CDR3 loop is CASSFSTGLYEQYF. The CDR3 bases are TGTGCCAGCAGCTTCTCGACAGGGTTGTACGAGCAGTACTTC.

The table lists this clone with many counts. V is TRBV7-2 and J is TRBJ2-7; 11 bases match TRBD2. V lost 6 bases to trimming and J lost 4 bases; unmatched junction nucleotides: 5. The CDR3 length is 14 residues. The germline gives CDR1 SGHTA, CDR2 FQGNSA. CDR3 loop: CASRRTSGGYEQYF. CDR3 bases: TGTGCCAGCAGGAGAACTAGCGGGGGTTACGAGCAGTACTTC. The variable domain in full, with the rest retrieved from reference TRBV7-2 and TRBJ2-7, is GAGVSQSPSNKVTEKGKDVELRCDPISGHTALYWYRQSLGQGLEFLIYFQGNSAPDKSGLPSDRFSAERTGGSVSTLTIQRTQQEDSAVYLCASRRTSGGYEQYFGPGTRLTVT.

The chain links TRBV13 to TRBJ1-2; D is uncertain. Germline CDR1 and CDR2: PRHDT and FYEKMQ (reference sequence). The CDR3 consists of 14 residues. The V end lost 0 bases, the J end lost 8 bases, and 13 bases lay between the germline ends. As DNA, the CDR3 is TGTGCCAGCAGCTTAGGGGGCAGGCCAGAGGGCTACACCTTC. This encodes CASSLGGRPEGYTF. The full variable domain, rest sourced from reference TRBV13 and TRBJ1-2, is AAGVIQSPRHLIKEKRETATLKCYPIPRHDTVYWYQQGPGQDPQFLISFYEKMQSDKGSIPDRFSAQQFSDYHSELNMSSLELGDSALYFCASSLGGRPEGYTFGSGTRLTVV.

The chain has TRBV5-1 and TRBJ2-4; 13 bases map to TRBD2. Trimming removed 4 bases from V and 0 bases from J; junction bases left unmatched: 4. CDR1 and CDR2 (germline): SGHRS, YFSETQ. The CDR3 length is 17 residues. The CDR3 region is CASSGGLAGRAKNIQYF. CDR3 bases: TGCGCCAGCAGCGGGGGACTAGCGGGGAGAGCCAAAAACATTCAGTACTTC.

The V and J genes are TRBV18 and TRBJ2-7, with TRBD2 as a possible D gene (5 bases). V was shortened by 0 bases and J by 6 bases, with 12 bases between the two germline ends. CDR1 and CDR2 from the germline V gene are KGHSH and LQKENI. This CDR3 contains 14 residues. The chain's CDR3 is CASSPPSVGGEQYF. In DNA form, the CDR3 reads TGTGCCAGCTCACCACCGTCTGTCGGAGGCGAGCAGTACTTC.

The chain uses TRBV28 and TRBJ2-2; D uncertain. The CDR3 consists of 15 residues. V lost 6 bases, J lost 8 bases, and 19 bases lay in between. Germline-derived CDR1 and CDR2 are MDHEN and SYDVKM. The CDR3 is CASRTPGPGTGELFF. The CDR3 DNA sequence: TGTGCCAGCAGAACCCCCGGACCAGGAACGGGGGAGCTGTTTTTT.

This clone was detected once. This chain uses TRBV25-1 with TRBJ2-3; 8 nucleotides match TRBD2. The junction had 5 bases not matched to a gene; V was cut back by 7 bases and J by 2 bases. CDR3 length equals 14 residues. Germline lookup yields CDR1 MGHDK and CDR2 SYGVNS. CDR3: CASIREGHTDTQYF. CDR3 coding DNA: TGTGCCAGCATTCGGGAGGGCCACACAGATACGCAGTATTTT.

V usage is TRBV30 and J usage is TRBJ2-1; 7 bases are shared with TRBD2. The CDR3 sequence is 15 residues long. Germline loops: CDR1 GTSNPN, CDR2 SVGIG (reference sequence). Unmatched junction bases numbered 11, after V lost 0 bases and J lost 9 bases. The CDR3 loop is CAWSVLGRAGGEQFF. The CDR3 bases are TGTGCCTGGAGTGTACTTGGGAGGGCCGGGGGTGAGCAGTTCTTC.

The CDR3 DNA is TGTGCCAGCTCACCACGGTCCCCCAATGAGCAGTTCTTC. As protein: CASSPRSPNEQFF. This chain links TRBV18 with TRBJ2-1; unclear D gene. The V gene lost 1 base and the J gene lost 6 bases, with 7 bases spanning the gap. Germline V gene sequence: CDR1 KGHSH, CDR2 LQKENI. The CDR3 consists of 13 residues.

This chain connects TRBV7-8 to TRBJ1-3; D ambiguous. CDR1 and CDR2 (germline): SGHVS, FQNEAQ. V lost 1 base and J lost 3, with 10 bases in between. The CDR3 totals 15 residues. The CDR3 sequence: CASSLGSLLGNTIYF. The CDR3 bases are TGTGCCAGCAGCTTAGGGTCCCTCCTTGGAAACACCATATATTTT.

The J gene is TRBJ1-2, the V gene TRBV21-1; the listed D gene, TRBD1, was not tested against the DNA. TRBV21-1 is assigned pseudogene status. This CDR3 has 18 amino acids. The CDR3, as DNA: TGTGCCAGCAGCAAAGCGACGACAGGGGGCCCGTCTAACTATGGCTACACCTTC. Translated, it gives CASSKATTGGPSNYGYTF.